Described below is a single TCR beta chain sequence and its context. The antigen remains undetermined. This sample stems from a study of OX40 agonist ivuxolimab in advanced cancers. Turning to the study itself: Of mixed ages from about 20 to 80 and averaging around 60 years, the group was just under 85% male.

Data came from immunoSEQ multiplex PCR; TCRdb stores just in-frame clones and leaves some out. This sample carries roughly 76,000 clones, 88% of them seen once, and the ten largest clones take about 4%. Germline CDR1 and CDR2: SNHLY and FYNNEI. The junction had 7 bases not matched to a gene; V was cut back by 6 bases and J by 5 bases. The CDR3 covers 15 residues. Findings and caveats of the study: With doses of 0.1 to 3.0 mg/kg, CD4+ and CD8+ blood T cells had undergone clonal expansion by week 6.

This chain uses TRBV2 with TRBJ2-3, with 11 bases aligning to TRBD2. The sequences come from CD4+ or CD8+ T cells sorted from blood, collected in a trial of the OX40 agonist ivuxolimab. The origin of this receptor is an adult with an advanced solid tumor such as melanoma, head and neck, liver or kidney cancer. CDR3 in DNA: TGTGCCAGCAGGGGATCACTAGCGGGAGAAGATACGCAGTATTTT. Amino acids: CASRGSLAGEDTQYF.